The sample holds one count of the clone carrying this TCR beta chain. The CDR3 runs 16 residues. V was cut by 6 bases and J by 0 bases, with 14 bases left in between. Per germline, CDR1 MNHEY and CDR2 SMNVEV (reference sequence). Only in-frame clones appear in the TCRdb table, and some are missing; sequencing was by immunoSEQ multiplex PCR. There are over 2 million clones in the sample; around 95% occur only once, and 0.1% to 0.15% lies in the top ten. These data come from a study of shared clonotypes between healthy human individuals. Study as a whole: Donor ages ranged 18 to 49 years: a couple of women, a few men.

The sample was naive CD4+ T cells sorted from blood. Subset indicated: CD45RA+ positively selected. This receptor was identified in a man between 18 and 35 years old in good health. The V call is TRBV27, the J call TRBJ1-4, with D perhaps matching TRBD1 (6 bases). The CDR3: CASRIGQHATNEKLFF. The CDR3 region has the DNA TGTGCCAGCAGGATCGGACAGCATGCAACTAATGAAAAACTGTTTTTT.